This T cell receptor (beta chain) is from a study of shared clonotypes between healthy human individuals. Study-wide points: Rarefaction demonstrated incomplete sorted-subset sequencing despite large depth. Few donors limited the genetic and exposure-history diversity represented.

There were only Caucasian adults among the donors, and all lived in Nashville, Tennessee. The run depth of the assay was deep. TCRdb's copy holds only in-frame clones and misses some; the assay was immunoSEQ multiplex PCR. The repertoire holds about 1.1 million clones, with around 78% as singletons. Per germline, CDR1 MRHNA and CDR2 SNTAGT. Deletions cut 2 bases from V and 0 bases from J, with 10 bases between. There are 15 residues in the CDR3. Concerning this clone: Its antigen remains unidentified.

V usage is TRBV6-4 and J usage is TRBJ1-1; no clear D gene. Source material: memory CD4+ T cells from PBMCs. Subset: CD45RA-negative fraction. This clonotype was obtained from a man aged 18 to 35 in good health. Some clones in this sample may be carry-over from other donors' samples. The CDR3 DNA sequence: TGTGCCAGCAGTGACAGGTTCGGCATGAACACTGAAGCTTTCTTT. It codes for CASSDRFGMNTEAFF.